The rows below give T cell receptor beta chains drawn from one sample of a study of Ad26.COV2.S vaccination and SARS-CoV-2 variants. The table came from immunoSEQ multiplex PCR; TCRdb's copy has only in-frame clones and leaves some out. The table has roughly 410,000 clones, 83% seen once. Sample: peripheral blood, taken in a trial of Ad26.COV2.S vaccine versus placebo. These receptors were collected from a person between 18 and 60 years old who received the Ad26.COV2.S COVID-19 vaccine or a placebo. The CDR3 runs from the conserved cysteine through the conserved F or W. Each record gives: D gene, V gene, clone size, J gene, CDR3 protein, CDR3 DNA. A D gene is named only where the DNA matches it firmly. Not all rows give a size; the values are once, few, many and, for expanded clones, a class.

-	TRBV27	-	TRBJ2-1	CASRTFAVSYNEQFF	TGTGCCAGCAGGACTTTCGCGGTCTCCTACAATGAGCAGTTCTTC
-	TRBV4-1	-	TRBJ2-5	CASSQDPWVGGIRVGETQYF	TGCGCCAGCAGCCAAGATCCCTGGGTCGGGGGTATACGAGTAGGAGAGACCCAGTACTTC
-	TRBV19	-	TRBJ2-1	CASSPRSGRSYNEQFF	TGTGCCAGTAGTCCCCGATCCGGGCGGTCCTACAATGAGCAGTTCTTC
-	TRBV19	-	TRBJ2-7	CASSTGPDEQYF	TGTGCCAGTAGTACCGGACCGGACGAGCAGTACTTC
-	TRBV4-1	-	TRBJ1-3	CASSQVDYTIYF	TGCGCCAGCAGCCAAGTAGACTACACCATATATTTT
TRBD2	TRBV15	-	TRBJ2-7	CATSRGLREFSYEQYF	TGTGCCACCAGCAGAGGACTGCGGGAGTTCTCCTACGAGCAGTACTTC
-	TRBV5-1	-	TRBJ2-7	CASSQDSYEQYF	TGCGCCAGCAGCCAAGACTCCTACGAGCAGTACTTC
-	TRBV15	-	TRBJ1-5	CATSRDVQGGPQHF	TGTGCCACCAGCAGAGATGTCCAGGGAGGGCCCCAGCATTTT
-	TRBV13	-	TRBJ2-3	CASSPPPGADTQYF	TGTGCCAGCAGCCCTCCCCCCGGGGCAGATACGCAGTATTTT
-	TRBV5-4	-	TRBJ1-6	CASSPTPNSPLHF	TGTGCCAGCAGCCCAACCCCTAATTCACCCCTCCACTTT
-	TRBV5-1	-	TRBJ2-1	CASSLGGGLYNEQFF	TGCGCCAGCAGCTTAGGCGGGGGCCTTTACAATGAGCAGTTCTTC
-	TRBV7-3	-	TRBJ2-2	CASSLYAGTGELFF	TGTGCCAGCAGCTTATACGCTGGCACCGGGGAGCTGTTTTTT
-	TRBV9	-	TRBJ1-2	CASSVGVQGGDGYTF	TGTGCCAGCAGCGTAGGGGTGCAGGGCGGCGATGGCTACACCTTC
TRBD2	TRBV24-1	-	TRBJ2-1	CATSDLDSSGLYNEQFF	TGTGCCACCAGTGATTTGGATTCTAGCGGGCTTTACAATGAGCAGTTCTTC
TRBD2	TRBV19	-	TRBJ2-3	CASMRREGADTQYF	TGTGCCAGTATGAGGCGGGAGGGCGCAGATACGCAGTATTTT
-	TRBV28	few	TRBJ1-1	CASSFWTSRSPEAFF	TGTGCCAGCAGTTTTTGGACATCCAGAAGCCCTGAAGCTTTCTTT
-	TRBV4-3	-	TRBJ2-5	CASSQDWAAGSETQYF	TGCGCCAGCAGCCAAGATTGGGCGGCAGGGTCCGAGACCCAGTACTTC
-	TRBV5-6	once	TRBJ2-7	CASNHRDFPEQYF	TGTGCCAGCAACCACCGGGACTTCCCCGAGCAGTACTTC
-	TRBV9	-	TRBJ2-7	CASSVASGSYEQYF	TGTGCCAGCAGCGTAGCTTCGGGATCCTACGAGCAGTACTTC
TRBD1	TRBV7-2	-	TRBJ1-2	CASSAGGGQGNGYTF	TGTGCCAGCAGCGCTGGCGGGGGACAGGGCAATGGCTACACCTTC
TRBD1	TRBV27	many	TRBJ1-2	CATHRGGHGYTF	TGTGCCACCCACAGGGGGGGCCATGGCTACACCTTC
TRBD2	TRBV4-1	few	TRBJ2-7	CASSLHPGTGLAGGPYEQYF	TGCGCCAGCAGCCTACACCCCGGGACAGGGCTAGCGGGAGGTCCCTACGAGCAGTACTTC
-	TRBV6-2/TRBV6-3	-	TRBJ1-1	CASSYPQGKDTEAFF	TGTGCCAGCAGTTACCCACAGGGAAAGGACACTGAAGCTTTCTTT
-	TRBV5-6	-	TRBJ2-1	CASSLWLSSFNEQFF	TGTGCCAGCAGCTTGTGGTTGTCCTCGTTCAACGAGCAGTTCTTC
-	TRBV13	-	TRBJ2-5	CASRAAMYQETQYF	TGTGCCAGCAGAGCGGCCATGTACCAAGAGACCCAGTACTTC
-	TRBV7-2	few	TRBJ2-7	CASSPGLNAYEQYF	TGTGCCAGCAGCCCCGGACTGAATGCCTACGAGCAGTACTTC
-	TRBV6-5	-	TRBJ1-1	CASSPGQLVNTEAFF	TGTGCCAGCAGTCCCGGACAGCTAGTGAACACTGAAGCTTTCTTT
-	TRBV5-1	-	TRBJ2-7	CASSFTGTGYEQYF	TGCGCCAGCAGCTTTACCGGAACTGGCTACGAGCAGTACTTC
-	TRBV5-4	-	TRBJ2-7	CASSRGGGTSGTEQYF	TGTGCCAGCAGCCGCGGCGGTGGGACCTCAGGGACCGAGCAGTACTTC
-	TRBV6-5	-	TRBJ2-5	CASSHPRGGQETQYF	TGTGCCAGCAGCCACCCCCGGGGAGGCCAAGAGACCCAGTACTTC
-	TRBV18	-	TRBJ1-5	CASSPPGLTGPQHF	TGTGCCAGCTCACCACCGGGACTCACGGGGCCCCAGCATTTT
-	TRBV6-5	-	TRBJ2-7	CASSYSSIRNGYEQYF	TGTGCCAGCAGTTACTCGAGTATCCGGAACGGATACGAGCAGTACTTC
TRBD2	TRBV9	-	TRBJ2-2	CASSGTSGRFAGELFF	TGTGCCAGCAGCGGCACTAGCGGGAGGTTCGCCGGGGAGCTGTTTTTT
TRBD2	TRBV19	-	TRBJ2-1	CATQLAGGPNEQFF	TGTGCCACTCAACTAGCGGGAGGGCCTAATGAGCAGTTCTTC
TRBD1	TRBV7-2	-	TRBJ2-7	CASSLRDSYEQYF	TGTGCCAGCAGCTTACGGGACAGTTACGAGCAGTACTTC
-	TRBV11-2	once	TRBJ2-5	CASNSGRETQYF	TGTGCCAGCAATTCGGGTCGGGAGACCCAGTACTTC
-	TRBV7-9	once	TRBJ2-7	CASSDGAFYEQYF	TGTGCCAGCAGTGACGGGGCCTTCTACGAGCAGTACTTC
-	TRBV7-9	-	TRBJ2-7	CASGLTVGEQYF	TGTGCCAGCGGGTTGACAGTAGGCGAGCAGTACTTC
-	TRBV5-4	-	TRBJ1-6	CASRPEYNSPLHF	TGTGCCAGCAGACCCGAATATAATTCACCCCTCCACTTT
-	TRBV18	-	TRBJ2-7	CASSEGRGYEQYF	TGTGCCAGCTCCGAGGGTAGAGGCTACGAGCAGTACTTC
TRBD2	TRBV13	-	TRBJ2-7	CASTPTSGYEQYF	TGTGCCAGCACCCCCACTAGCGGTTACGAGCAGTACTTC
-	TRBV2	few	TRBJ2-7	CASSEDRYTTYEQYF	TGTGCCAGCAGTGAAGATCGGTATACGACCTACGAGCAGTACTTC
-	TRBV18	-	TRBJ1-2	CASSPIGRDNGYTF	TGTGCCAGCTCACCTATTGGCAGGGATAATGGCTACACCTTC
-	TRBV3-1/TRBV3-2	-	TRBJ2-7	CASSQVWASSGEQYF	TGTGCCAGCAGCCAAGTGTGGGCTAGCAGCGGCGAGCAGTACTTC
TRBD1	TRBV11-3	-	TRBJ2-5	CASSIGQGGETQYF	TGTGCCAGCAGTATCGGACAGGGTGGGGAGACCCAGTACTTC
TRBD2	TRBV7-9	once	TRBJ2-3	CASSPKGAGGTDTQYF	TGTGCCAGCAGCCCCAAGGGAGCGGGAGGTACAGATACGCAGTATTTT
-	TRBV2	-	TRBJ2-3	CASRDSGSSTDTQYF	TGTGCCAGCAGAGACTCGGGAAGCTCCACAGATACGCAGTATTTT
-	TRBV29-1	-	TRBJ1-1	CSVHGHSNTEAFF	TGCAGCGTTCACGGTCACTCTAACACTGAAGCTTTCTTT
-	TRBV6-1	few	TRBJ2-7	CASSEALLDSAYEQYF	TGTGCCAGCAGTGAAGCGCTGTTGGACAGCGCCTACGAGCAGTACTTC
TRBD1	TRBV19	-	TRBJ1-1	CASRTTGGNTEAFF	TGTGCCAGTAGGACGACAGGGGGGAACACTGAAGCTTTCTTT
-	TRBV27	few	TRBJ2-2	CASSPPGVGTGELFF	TGTGCCAGCAGCCCCCCCGGGGTGGGCACCGGGGAGCTGTTTTTT
TRBD1	TRBV4-2	-	TRBJ2-1	CASSRTGDRGGNEQFF	TGTGCCAGCAGCCGAACGGGGGACAGGGGAGGCAATGAGCAGTTCTTC
TRBD2	TRBV10-3	-	TRBJ2-7	CAISSGSWYEQYF	TGTGCCATCAGTAGCGGGAGTTGGTACGAGCAGTACTTC
-	TRBV7-2	-	TRBJ1-1	CASSLVENTEAFF	TGTGCCAGCAGCTTAGTGGAGAACACTGAAGCTTTCTTT
-	TRBV2	-	TRBJ1-5	CASSVRDRQPQHF	TGTGCCAGCAGTGTCCGGGACCGCCAGCCCCAGCATTTT
TRBD1	TRBV27	once	TRBJ1-4	CASSPAGTGGEKLFF	TGTGCCAGCAGTCCAGCCGGGACAGGGGGTGAAAAACTGTTTTTT
-	TRBV13	-	TRBJ2-7	CASSSRGRDNSYEQYF	TGTGCCAGCAGCTCCCGGGGGAGGGACAACTCCTACGAGCAGTACTTC
-	TRBV6-7	-	TRBJ1-2	CASPFAGDYGYTF	TGTGCCAGCCCCTTCGCAGGGGACTATGGCTACACCTTC